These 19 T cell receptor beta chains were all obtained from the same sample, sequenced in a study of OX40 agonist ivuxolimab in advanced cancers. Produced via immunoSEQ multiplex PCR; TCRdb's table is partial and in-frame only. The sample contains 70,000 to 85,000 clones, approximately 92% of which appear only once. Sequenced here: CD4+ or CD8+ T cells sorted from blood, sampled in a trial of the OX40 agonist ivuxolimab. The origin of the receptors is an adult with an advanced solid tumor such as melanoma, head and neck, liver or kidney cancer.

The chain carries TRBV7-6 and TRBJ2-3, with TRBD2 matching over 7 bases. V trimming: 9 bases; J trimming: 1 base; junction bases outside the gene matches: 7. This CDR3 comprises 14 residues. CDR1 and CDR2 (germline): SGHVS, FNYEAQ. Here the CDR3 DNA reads TGTGCCAGTGGAGCGGGATTAGGCACAGATACGCAGTATTTT. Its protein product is CASGAGLGTDTQYF.

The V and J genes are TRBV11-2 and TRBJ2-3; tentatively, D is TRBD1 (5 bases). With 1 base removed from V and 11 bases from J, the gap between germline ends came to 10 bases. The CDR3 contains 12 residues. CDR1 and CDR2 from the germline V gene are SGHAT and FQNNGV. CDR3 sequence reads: CASSLGQGGQYF. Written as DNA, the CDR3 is TGTGCCAGCAGCTTAGGGCAGGGCGGGCAGTATTTT.

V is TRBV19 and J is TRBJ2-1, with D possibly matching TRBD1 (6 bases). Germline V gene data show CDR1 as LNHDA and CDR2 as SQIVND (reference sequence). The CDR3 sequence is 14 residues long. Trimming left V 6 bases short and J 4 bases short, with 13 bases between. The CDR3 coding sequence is TGTGCCAGTAGCCCCAGAGGACAGTACAATGAGCAGTTCTTC. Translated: CASSPRGQYNEQFF.

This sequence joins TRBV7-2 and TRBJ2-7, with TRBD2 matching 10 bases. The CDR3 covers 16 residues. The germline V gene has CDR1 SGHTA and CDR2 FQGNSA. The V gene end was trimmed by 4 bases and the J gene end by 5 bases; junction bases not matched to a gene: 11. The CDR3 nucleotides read TGTGCCAGCAGCTCCCCCCGGGCTAGCGGGAGTCACGAGCAGTACTTC. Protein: CASSSPRASGSHEQYF. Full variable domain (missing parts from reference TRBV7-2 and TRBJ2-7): GAGVSQSPSNKVTEKGKDVELRCDPISGHTALYWYRQSLGQGLEFLIYFQGNSAPDKSGLPSDRFSAERTGGSVSTLTIQRTQQEDSAVYLCASSSPRASGSHEQYFGPGTRLTVT.

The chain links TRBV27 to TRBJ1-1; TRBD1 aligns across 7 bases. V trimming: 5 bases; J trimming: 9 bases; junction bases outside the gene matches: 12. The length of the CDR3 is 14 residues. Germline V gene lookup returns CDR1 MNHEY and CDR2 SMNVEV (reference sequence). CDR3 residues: CASSPTLGQLKAFF. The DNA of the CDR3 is TGTGCCAGCAGTCCTACCCTGGGACAGCTAAAAGCTTTCTTT.

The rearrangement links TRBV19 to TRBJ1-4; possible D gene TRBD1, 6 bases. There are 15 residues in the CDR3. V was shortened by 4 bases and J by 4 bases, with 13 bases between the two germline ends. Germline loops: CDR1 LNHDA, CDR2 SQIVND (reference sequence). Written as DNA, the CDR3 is TGTGCCAGTAGTAGAAGGGGGGCAGATAATGAAAAACTGTTTTTT. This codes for CASSRRGADNEKLFF.

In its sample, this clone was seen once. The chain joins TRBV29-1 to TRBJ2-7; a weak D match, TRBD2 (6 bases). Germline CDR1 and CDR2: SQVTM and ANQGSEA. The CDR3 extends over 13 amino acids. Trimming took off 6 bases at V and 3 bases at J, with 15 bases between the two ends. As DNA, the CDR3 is TGCAGCGTCTCCGGCCGACTAGGCTACGAGCAGTACTTC. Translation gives CSVSGRLGYEQYF.

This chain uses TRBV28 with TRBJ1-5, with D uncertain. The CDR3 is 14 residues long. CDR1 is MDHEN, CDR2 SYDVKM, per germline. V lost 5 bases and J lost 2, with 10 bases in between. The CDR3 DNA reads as TGTGCCAGCAGTCCTCCTAATGGCAATCAGCCCCAGCATTTT. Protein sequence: CASSPPNGNQPQHF.

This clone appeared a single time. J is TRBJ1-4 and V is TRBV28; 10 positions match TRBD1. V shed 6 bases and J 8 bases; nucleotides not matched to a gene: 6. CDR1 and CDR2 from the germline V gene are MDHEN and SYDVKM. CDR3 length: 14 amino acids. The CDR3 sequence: CASSRDRGREKLFF. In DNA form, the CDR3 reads TGTGCCAGCAGCCGGGACAGGGGTCGCGAAAAACTGTTTTTT.

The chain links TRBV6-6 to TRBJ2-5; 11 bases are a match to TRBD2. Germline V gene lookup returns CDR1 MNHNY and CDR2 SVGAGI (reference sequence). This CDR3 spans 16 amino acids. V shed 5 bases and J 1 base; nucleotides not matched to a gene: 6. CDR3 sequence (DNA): TGTGCCAGCAGTCGGACACTAGCGGGGGCCCAAGAGACCCAGTACTTC. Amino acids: CASSRTLAGAQETQYF.

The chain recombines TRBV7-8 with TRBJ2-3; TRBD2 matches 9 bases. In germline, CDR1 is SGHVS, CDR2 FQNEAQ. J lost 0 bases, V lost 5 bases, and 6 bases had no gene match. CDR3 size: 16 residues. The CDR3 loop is CASSPRTSASTDTQYF. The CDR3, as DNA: TGTGCCAGCAGCCCCCGGACTAGCGCTAGCACAGATACGCAGTATTTT.

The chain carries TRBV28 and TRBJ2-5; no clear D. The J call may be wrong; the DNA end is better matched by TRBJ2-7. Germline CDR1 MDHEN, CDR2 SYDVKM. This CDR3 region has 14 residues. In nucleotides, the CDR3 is TGTGCCAGCAGTTTAGCAGCTCTCAACTACGAGCAGTACTTC. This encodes CASSLAALNYEQYF.

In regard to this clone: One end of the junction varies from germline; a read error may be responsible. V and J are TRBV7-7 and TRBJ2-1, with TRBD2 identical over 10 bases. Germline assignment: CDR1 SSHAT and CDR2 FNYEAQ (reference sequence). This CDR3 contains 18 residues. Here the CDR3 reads CASSLVLLPGLARNEQFF. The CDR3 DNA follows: TGTGCTAGCAGCTTAGTGCTCCTCCCGGGACTAGCGAGGAATGAGCAGTTCTTC.

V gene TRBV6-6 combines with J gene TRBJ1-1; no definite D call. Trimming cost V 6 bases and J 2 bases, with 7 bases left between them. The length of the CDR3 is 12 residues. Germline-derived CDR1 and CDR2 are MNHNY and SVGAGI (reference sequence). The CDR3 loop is CASRVANTEAFF. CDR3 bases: TGTGCCAGCAGAGTGGCCAACACTGAAGCTTTCTTT.

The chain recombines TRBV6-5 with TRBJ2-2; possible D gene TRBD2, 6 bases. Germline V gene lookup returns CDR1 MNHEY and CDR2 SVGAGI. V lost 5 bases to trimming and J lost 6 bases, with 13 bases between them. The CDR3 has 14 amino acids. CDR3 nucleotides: TGTGCCAGCAGTAACCGCAGGGAGGCCGGGGAGCTGTTTTTT. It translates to CASSNRREAGELFF.

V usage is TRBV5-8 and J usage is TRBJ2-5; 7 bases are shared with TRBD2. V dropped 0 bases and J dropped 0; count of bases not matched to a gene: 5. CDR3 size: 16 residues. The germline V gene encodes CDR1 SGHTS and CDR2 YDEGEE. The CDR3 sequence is CASSLGLAAYQETQYF. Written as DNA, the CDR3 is TGTGCCAGCAGCTTGGGGCTAGCGGCATACCAAGAGACCCAGTACTTC.

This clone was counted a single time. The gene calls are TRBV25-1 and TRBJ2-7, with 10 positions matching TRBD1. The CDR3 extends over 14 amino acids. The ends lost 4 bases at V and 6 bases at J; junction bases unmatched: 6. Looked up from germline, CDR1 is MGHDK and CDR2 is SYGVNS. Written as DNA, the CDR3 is TGTGCCAGCAGTGCCAGACAGGGGGCTGTCGAGCAGTACTTC. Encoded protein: CASSARQGAVEQYF.

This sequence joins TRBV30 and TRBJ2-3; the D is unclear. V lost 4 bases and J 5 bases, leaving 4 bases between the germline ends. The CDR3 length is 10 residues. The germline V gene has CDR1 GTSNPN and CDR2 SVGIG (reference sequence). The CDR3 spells CAWMLDTQYF. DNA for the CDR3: TGTGCCTGGATGCTAGATACGCAGTATTTT. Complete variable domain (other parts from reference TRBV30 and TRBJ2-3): SQTIHQWPATLVQPVGSPLSLECTVEGTSNPNLYWYRQAAGRGLQLLFYSVGIGQISSEVPQNLSASRPQDRQFILSSKKLLLSDSGFYLCAWMLDTQYFGPGTRLTVL.

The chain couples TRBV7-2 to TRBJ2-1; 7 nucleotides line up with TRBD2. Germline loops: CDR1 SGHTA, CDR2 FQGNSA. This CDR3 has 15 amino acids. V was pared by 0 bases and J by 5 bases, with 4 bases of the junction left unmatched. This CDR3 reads CASSLAGTMHNEQFF. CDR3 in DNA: TGTGCCAGCAGCTTAGCAGGGACTATGCACAATGAGCAGTTCTTC.